The present TCR beta chain was sequenced within a study of T cell repertoires in cytomegalovirus infection. Study at large: Indications of both CMV infection and matching HLA type were provided by public TCR beta signatures. Broader study findings: What dominated the ex vivo response were HLA-C-restricted CMV-specific TCR beta clonotypes. The cumulative frequency of public TCR beta families identified carriers of CMV plus the relevant HLA.

The V gene end was trimmed by 6 bases and the J gene end by 6 bases; junction bases not matched to a gene: 5. The CDR3 is 14 amino acids. The germline V gene has CDR1 MDHEN and CDR2 SYDVKM. TCRdb itself ran the reads through MiXCR, one entry per CDR3 protein. The table records nearly 550,000 distinct CDR3 sequences, more than 15% of them present only once. A remark on this clonotype: The antigen is not known.

V is TRBV28 and J is TRBJ1-5; the match to TRBD1 covers 10 bases. Input material: CD8+ T cells from PBMCs. The source is a human donor in good health (CMV status not recorded). Some clones in this sample may be carry-over from other donors' samples. The CDR3 here is CASRPDRGTQPQHF. For the CDR3, the DNA is TGTGCCAGCAGACCGGACAGGGGGACTCAGCCCCAGCATTTT. The entire variable domain, with the rest obtained from reference TRBV28 and TRBJ1-5, is as follows: DVKVTQSSRYLVKRTGEKVFLECVQDMDHENMFWYRQDPGLGLRLIYFSYDVKMKEKGDIPEGYSVSREKKERFSLILESASTNQTSMYLCASRPDRGTQPQHFGDGTRLSIL.